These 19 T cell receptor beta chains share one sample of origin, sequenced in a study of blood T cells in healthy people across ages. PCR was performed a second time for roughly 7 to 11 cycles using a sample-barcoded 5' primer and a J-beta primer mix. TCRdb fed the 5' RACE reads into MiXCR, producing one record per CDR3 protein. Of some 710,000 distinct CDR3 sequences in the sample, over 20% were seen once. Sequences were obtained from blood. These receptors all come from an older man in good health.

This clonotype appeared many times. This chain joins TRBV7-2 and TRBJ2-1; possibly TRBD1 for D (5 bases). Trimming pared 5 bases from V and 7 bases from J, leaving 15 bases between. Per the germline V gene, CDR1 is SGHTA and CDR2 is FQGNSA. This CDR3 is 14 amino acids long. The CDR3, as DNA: TGTGCCAGCAGCAGCCCAGACAGAAGTAATGAGCAGTTCTTC. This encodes CASSSPDRSNEQFF.

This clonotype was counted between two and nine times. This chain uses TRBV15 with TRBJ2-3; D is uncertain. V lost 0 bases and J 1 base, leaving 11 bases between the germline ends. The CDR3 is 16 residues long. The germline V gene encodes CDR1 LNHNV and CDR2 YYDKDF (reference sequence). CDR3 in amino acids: CATSREIPSRTDTQYF. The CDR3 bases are TGTGCCACCAGCAGAGAGATCCCCAGTCGCACAGATACGCAGTATTTT.

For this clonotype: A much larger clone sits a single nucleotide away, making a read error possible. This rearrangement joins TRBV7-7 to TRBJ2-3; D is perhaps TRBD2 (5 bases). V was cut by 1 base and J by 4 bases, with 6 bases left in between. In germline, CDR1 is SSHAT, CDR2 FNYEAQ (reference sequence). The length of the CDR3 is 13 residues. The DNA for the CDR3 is TGTGCCAGCAGCTTAGACGGGGCAGATACGCAGTATTTT. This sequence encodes CASSLDGADTQYF.

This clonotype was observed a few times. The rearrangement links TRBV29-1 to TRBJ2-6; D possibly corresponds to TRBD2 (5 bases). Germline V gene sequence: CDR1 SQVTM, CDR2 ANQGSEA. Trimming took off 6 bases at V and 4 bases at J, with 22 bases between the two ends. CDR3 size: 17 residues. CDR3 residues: CSVETMGASRGANVLTF. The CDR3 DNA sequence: TGCAGCGTGGAGACTATGGGAGCGTCTCGAGGGGCCAACGTCCTGACTTTC.

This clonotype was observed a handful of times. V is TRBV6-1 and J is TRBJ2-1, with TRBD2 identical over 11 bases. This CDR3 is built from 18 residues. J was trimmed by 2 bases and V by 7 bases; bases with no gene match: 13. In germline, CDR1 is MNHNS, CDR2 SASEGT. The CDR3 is CASTRTGSGGGTYNEQFF. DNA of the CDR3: TGTGCCAGCACCCGAACGGGTAGCGGGGGGGGCACCTACAATGAGCAGTTCTTC.

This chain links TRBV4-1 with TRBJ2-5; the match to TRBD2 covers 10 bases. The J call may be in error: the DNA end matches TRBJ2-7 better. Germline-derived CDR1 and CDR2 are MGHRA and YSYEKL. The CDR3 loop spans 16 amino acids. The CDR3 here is CASSRELAGNFYEQYF. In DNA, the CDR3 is TGCGCCAGCAGCCGCGAACTAGCGGGGAATTTCTACGAGCAGTACTTC.

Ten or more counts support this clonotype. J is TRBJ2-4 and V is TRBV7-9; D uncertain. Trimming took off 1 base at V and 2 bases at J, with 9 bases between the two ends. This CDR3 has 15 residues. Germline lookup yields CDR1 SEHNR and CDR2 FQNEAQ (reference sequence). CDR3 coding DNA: TGTGCCAGCAGCTTAGAGTTATACTCCAAAAACATTCAGTACTTC. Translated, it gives CASSLELYSKNIQYF.

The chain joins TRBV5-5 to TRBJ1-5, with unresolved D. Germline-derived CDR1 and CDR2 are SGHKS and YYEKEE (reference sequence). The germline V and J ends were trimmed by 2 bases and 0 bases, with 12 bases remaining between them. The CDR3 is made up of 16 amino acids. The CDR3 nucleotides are TGTGCCAGCAGCTTTAGTCCAGATTATAGCAATCAGCCCCAGCATTTT. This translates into CASSFSPDYSNQPQHF.

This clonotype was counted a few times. In DNA, the CDR3 is TGTGCCAGCAGTGGCCGGATACGGCGCTATGGCTACACCTTC. This gives the protein CASSGRIRRYGYTF. The rearrangement joins TRBV12-3 or TRBV12-4 to TRBJ1-2; D is unresolved. The CDR3 has 14 residues. Trimming shortened V by 5 bases and J by 4 bases, and 14 bases separated the two germline ends.

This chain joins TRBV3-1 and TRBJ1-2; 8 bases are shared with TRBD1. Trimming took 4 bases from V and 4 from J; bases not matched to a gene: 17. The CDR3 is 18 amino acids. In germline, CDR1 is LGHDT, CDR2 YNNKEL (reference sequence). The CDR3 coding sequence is TGTGCCAGCAGCCCGACGGGCAGGGGGCGCGAGGATAGCTATGGCTACACCTTC. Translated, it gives CASSPTGRGREDSYGYTF.

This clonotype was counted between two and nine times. The CDR3 sequence is CASASPGQNYGYTF. The CDR3 DNA reads TGTGCCAGTGCCTCCCCGGGACAGAACTATGGCTACACCTTC. The rearrangement links TRBV19 to TRBJ1-2; 7 nucleotides match TRBD1. The CDR3 spans 14 residues. Germline CDR1 and CDR2: LNHDA and SQIVND (reference sequence). V trimming: 8 bases; J trimming: 2 bases; junction bases outside the gene matches: 8.

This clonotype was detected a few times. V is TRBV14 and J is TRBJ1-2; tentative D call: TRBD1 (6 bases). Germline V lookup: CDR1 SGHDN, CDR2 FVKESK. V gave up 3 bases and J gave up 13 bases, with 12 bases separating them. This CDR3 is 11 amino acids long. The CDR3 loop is CASSQRGAGTF. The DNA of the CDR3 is TGTGCCAGCAGCCAGCGGGGGGCCGGCACCTTC.

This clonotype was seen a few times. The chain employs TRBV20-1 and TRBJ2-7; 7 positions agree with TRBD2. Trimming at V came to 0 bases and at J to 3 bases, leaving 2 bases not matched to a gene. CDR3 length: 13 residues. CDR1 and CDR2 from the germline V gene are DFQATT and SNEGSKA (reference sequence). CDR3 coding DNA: TGCAGTGCTAGAGATTCGGGGGGCTACGAGCAGTACGTC. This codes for CSARDSGGYEQYV.

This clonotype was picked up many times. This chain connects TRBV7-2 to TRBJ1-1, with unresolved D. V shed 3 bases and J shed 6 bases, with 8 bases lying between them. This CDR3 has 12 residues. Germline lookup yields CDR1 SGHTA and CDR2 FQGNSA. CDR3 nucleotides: TGTGCCAGCAGCTTTTCTAGGGCTGAAGCTTTCTTT. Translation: CASSFSRAEAFF.

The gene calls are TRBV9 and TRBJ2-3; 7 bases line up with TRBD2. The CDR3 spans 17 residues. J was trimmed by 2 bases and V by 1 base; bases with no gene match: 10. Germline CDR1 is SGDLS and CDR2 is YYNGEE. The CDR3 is CASSVSPAGTNTDTQYF. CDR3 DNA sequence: TGTGCCAGCAGCGTATCCCCAGCGGGAACGAACACAGATACGCAGTATTTT.

The CDR3 sequence is CASSSRAQGVKRVNTEAFF. The CDR3 DNA reads TGTGCCAGCAGCTCGAGGGCTCAGGGAGTGAAGAGGGTGAACACTGAAGCTTTCTTT. The chain couples TRBV3-1 to TRBJ1-1; possibly TRBD1 for D (5 bases). Trimming shortened V by 5 bases and J by 0 bases, and 25 bases separated the two germline ends. The CDR3 is made up of 19 amino acids. Germline-derived CDR1 and CDR2 are LGHDT and YNNKEL (reference sequence).

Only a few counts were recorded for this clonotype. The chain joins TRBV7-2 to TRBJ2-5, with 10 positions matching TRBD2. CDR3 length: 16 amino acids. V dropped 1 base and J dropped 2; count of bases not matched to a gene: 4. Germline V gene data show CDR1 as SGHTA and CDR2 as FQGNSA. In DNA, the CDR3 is TGTGCCAGCAGCTTAGACCTAGCGGGGGCTCAAGAGACCCAGTACTTC. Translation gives CASSLDLAGAQETQYF.

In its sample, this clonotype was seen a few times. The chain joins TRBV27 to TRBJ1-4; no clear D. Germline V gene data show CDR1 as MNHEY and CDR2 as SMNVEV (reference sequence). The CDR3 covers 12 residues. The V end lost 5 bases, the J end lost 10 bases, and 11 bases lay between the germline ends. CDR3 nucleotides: TGTGCCAGCAGTCTGGTGGGTGGAAAACTGTTTTTT. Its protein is CASSLVGGKLFF.

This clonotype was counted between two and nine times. CDR3 sequence reads: CSVEFLAGVGNEQFF. The CDR3, as DNA: TGCAGCGTTGAGTTCTTGGCGGGAGTGGGAAATGAGCAGTTCTTC. The gene calls are TRBV29-1 and TRBJ2-5; 7 nucleotides match TRBD2. TRBJ2-1 matches the DNA end more closely, so the J call is doubtful. Germline CDR1 reads SQVTM; CDR2 reads ANQGSEA. CDR3 length: 15 residues.